This is a list of T cell receptor beta chains from one sample in a study of blood T cells in healthy people across ages. TCRdb ran MiXCR on the 5' RACE reads and lists one entry per CDR3 protein. The sample shows hundreds of thousands of distinct CDR3 sequences, 29% of them seen only once. Input material: blood. Receptors originate from a woman older than 75 in good health. Both conserved end residues are trimmed from each CDR3. Each record gives: V gene, CDR3 protein.

TRBV6-2/TRBV6-3 | ASSYSPLGGADDEQY
TRBV5-6 | ASSLTSGGFSDTQY
TRBV30 | AWSVSGGRIDEQF
TRBV20-1 | SASASGGRFTDTQY
TRBV20-1 | SATPGGKENIQY
TRBV24-1 | ATSDQTGRSYNEQF
TRBV7-2 | ASTTLAGFKGELF
TRBV12-3/TRBV12-4 | ASTRVRSANYGYT
TRBV5-1 | ASSSGQGLGYT
TRBV7-8 | ASSLGRAGGELF
TRBV9 | ASGQGALETQY
TRBV6-1 | ASKGLAGGAYEQY
TRBV11-2 | ASSLVHHPYEQY
TRBV12-3/TRBV12-4 | ASSSPTGLGQPQH
TRBV20-1 | SAAIGVNRPDTQY
TRBV12-3/TRBV12-4 | ASSLRDRGLTSGTNNEQF
TRBV12-3/TRBV12-4 | ASSPGTVLTSNYGYT
TRBV5-1 | ASSLVAGLGFEDEQF
TRBV7-8 | ASSLTDTSTDTQY
TRBV28 | ASSLGGDPTDTQY
TRBV11-2 | ANSTTSSQEAQY
TRBV5-6 | ASSSGGRGLYEQY
TRBV3-1 | ASSQGMRSYGYT
TRBV6-2/TRBV6-3 | ASRRGRSDQETQY
TRBV7-9 | ASSLSEFNQPQH